This T cell receptor (beta chain) was identified during a study of naive and memory T cell subsets. Points from the study as a whole: Especially in CD8 cells, naive repertoires contained a few larger clonotypes, possibly CD45RA-re-expressing memory cells. Findings for naive and memory subsets could not be checked against ground truth.

The V gene lost 3 bases and the J gene lost 7 bases, with 13 bases spanning the gap. The CDR3 has 13 amino acids. Germline values: CDR1 SGHRS, CDR2 YFSETQ. Regarding this clonotype: The antigen is undetermined.

The beta constant-region primer was an equimolar mix of two oligonucleotides covering TRBC1 and TRBC2. The ligated cDNA underwent four PCR rounds using SP2 and nested alpha and beta constant-region primers. Ligation attached a single-stranded oligonucleotide with a 12-nucleotide UMI and the SP2 primer to the cDNA 3' end. MiXCR, run by TCRdb on the UMI-ligation and nested PCR reads, gives a single entry per CDR3 protein. Altogether approximately 100,000 distinct CDR3 sequences are present, approximately 15% being singletons, with the ten largest covering around 3%. This TCR came from a human donor in good health. The rearrangement links TRBV5-1 to TRBJ1-1; unclear D gene. The source material was naive CD8+ T cells from blood. Here the CDR3 DNA reads TGCGCCAGCAGCTCCGGACGGGGAGATGAAGCTTTCTTT. It yields the protein CASSSGRGDEAFF.